This paragraph reports one T cell receptor beta chain. The CDR3 spans 15 residues. Germline lookup yields CDR1 SGHNT and CDR2 YYREEE (reference sequence). The V gene end was trimmed by 4 bases and the J gene end by 1 base; junction bases not matched to a gene: 6. Assay used: immunoSEQ multiplex PCR; TCRdb lists only in-frame clones, some missing. The sample records some 270,000 clones, roughly 81% being singletons. These data belong to a study of blood T cell repertoires in COVID-19. Study in general: T cells, B-cell-depleted T cells, or PBMCs supplied cDNA or gDNA.

This TCR came from a woman aged 45-59 years who had been exposed to COVID-19. This sequence joins TRBV5-4 and TRBJ2-7; TRBD2 aligns across 9 bases. Sequences were obtained from PBMCs or T cells enriched from blood (not recorded which). CDR3 DNA: TGTGCCAGCAGCACTGCGGGGGGGAGATCCTACGAGCAGTACTTC. It is translated as CASSTAGGRSYEQYF.